This T cell receptor beta chain was captured in a study of cytomegalovirus exposure and HLA in healthy donors. Background on the study: In an early release, HLA-typed donors contributed 75 million to 85 million unique TCR sequences. When 300 to 500 donors were genotyped, more than 70% of them were found to fall in the Caucasian-associated ancestry cluster.

The donors were healthy bone marrow donors. Trimming removed 6 bases from V and 0 bases from J; junction bases left unmatched: 6. Per the germline V gene, CDR1 is SGDLS and CDR2 is YYNGEE. The CDR3 contains 16 residues. Comment on this clone: Its antigen is not identified.

General observations from the study: The study carried out a later analysis of TCR beta sequences. It associated 16,951 of them with specific HLA alleles at a false discovery rate of 0.05.

60 Vbeta and 13 Jbeta primers were used in PCR. Clones were read by immunoSEQ multiplex PCR, and TCRdb kept only the in-frame ones, dropping some. Reported are tens of thousands of clones; the ten largest clones contain over 2%. Material: PBMCs. V and J are TRBV9 and TRBJ2-6; 7 nucleotides align to TRBD1. This sequence was found in a female donor in good health and CMV-seronegative. DNA for the CDR3: TGTGCCAGCACCAAGACAGGGCACTCTGGGGCCAACGTCCTGACTTTC. Its protein is CASTKTGHSGANVLTF.